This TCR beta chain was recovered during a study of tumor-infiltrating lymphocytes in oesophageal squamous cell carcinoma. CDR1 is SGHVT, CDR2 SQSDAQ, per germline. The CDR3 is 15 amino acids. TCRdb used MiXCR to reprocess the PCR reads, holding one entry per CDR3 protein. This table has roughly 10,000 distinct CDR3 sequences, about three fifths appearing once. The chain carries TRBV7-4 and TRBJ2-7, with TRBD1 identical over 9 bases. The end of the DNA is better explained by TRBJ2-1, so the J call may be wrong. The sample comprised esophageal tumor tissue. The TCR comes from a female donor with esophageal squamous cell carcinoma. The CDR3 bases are TGTGCCAGCAGCTCGACAGGGGGATCCTACAATGAGCAGTTCTTC. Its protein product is CASSSTGGSYNEQFF.